This T cell receptor beta chain was captured in a study of blood T cell repertoires in COVID-19 (dated by TCRdb to the early 2020s). Notes on the research overall: The collaborator samples originated in the United States, Italy and Spain and spanned the acute and convalescent phases of COVID-19. A freely available public database, intended as a resource for researchers studying the immune response to SARS-CoV-2, is where the repertoires were released. Samples were obtained from the ongoing ImmuneRACE study (first 160 participants) and from over 1,000 subjects provided by 6 global collaborators. A de-identified subject ID, COVID-19 status, age in years and sex were almost always included in the sample metadata. Where available, HLA class I and class II types were taken from metadata supplied by the sample provider and were not determined by assay-based typing. The dataset comprised deeply sampled blood TCRbeta repertoires from subjects exposed to, actively infected with, or recovered from COVID-19. The material from the prospective study consisted of cDNA or gDNA derived from T cells, B-cell-depleted T cells, or PBMCs. The paper as a whole reports these results and caveats: The amount of clinical and demographic metadata varied by source and participant and was provided uncurated.

The collaborating institutions used their own protocols to collect whole blood in K2EDTA tubes. Collaborator samples were shipped for TCRbeta analysis as frozen whole blood, isolated PBMCs, or DNA extracted from either sample type. With respect to this clone: Its antigen is unknown. The sample holds no much larger clone one base away, and base qualities are not on file.

The immunoSEQ Assay, a bias-controlled multiplex PCR, was used to amplify TCRbeta CDR3 regions from genomic DNA. As for how the authors treated the data: Within the assay, amplification of reference gene primers was used to estimate how many nucleated cells each sample contained. To quantify the absolute abundance of each unique TCRbeta CDR3 rearrangement, sequence reads were collapsed and filtered. For each sample, productive Simpson clonality was calculated as the square root of Simpson's diversity index over productive rearrangements. TCRdb carries this immuneACCESS record with in-frame sequences only. Its versions omit some clonotypes, under half of them owing to an unresolved V gene in the studies checked, with the rest unexplained. V and J calls and clone size are as listed in that table; D and trimming were resolved from the DNA. The sample table holds 100,000 or so clones, of which 81% were seen once. Of the sample, 37% is held by the ten largest clones.

The germline V gene yields SGHTA for CDR1 and FQGNSA for CDR2. The CDR3 runs 13 residues from the cysteine to the phenylalanine. Of all the DNA, just the CDR3 is kept, 39 bases in frame from base 1. V and J lose 5 bases and 2 bases, and a span of 9 bases separates them. This sequence was found in a man older than 75 with acute or convalescent COVID-19. The source material was peripheral blood. The chain is assembled from TRBV7-2 and TRBJ2-5; a tentative D call is TRBD2 (6 bases match). The DNA sequence reads TGTGCCAGCAGCCGCCGGGGGCAAGAGACCCAGTACTTC. The encoded protein is CASSRRGQETQYF.